This T cell receptor (beta chain) was documented in a study of T cells in Graves' hyperthyroidism and ophthalmopathy. Using RNA transcripts as the source, TCR beta CDR3 regions were amplified. A first-round RT-PCR of the TCR CDR3 used the HTBI primer set. TCRdb ran MiXCR on the multiplex PCR reads and lists one entry per CDR3 protein. This sample has under 400,000 distinct CDR3 sequences, with approximately 15% found just once. The authors obtained PBMCs from around 11 ml of fresh peripheral blood. CDR3 size: 17 residues. Per the germline V gene, CDR1 is SGHAT and CDR2 is FQNNGV. The V segment lost 5 bases and the J segment 9 bases; nucleotides outside the gene matches: 13.

This sequence was found in a woman between 55 and 75 years old with Graves' hyperthyroidism. The rearrangement joins TRBV11-2 to TRBJ2-1; 13 nucleotides match TRBD2. Sequenced material: blood. CDR3: CASSGLAGAIASGEQFF. CDR3 nucleotide sequence: TGTGCCAGCAGCGGACTAGCGGGAGCCATCGCCTCCGGTGAGCAGTTCTTC. The full variable domain, completed using reference TRBV11-2 and TRBJ2-1, is EAGVAQSPRYKIIEKRQSVAFWCNPISGHATLYWYQQILGQGPKLLIQFQNNGVVDDSQLPKDRFSAERLKGVDSTLKIQPAKLEDSAVYLCASSGLAGAIASGEQFFGPGTRLTVL.